This is a list of T cell receptor beta chains from one sample in a study of T cells expressing NK-cell markers. No DNA is given; TCRdb re-called the 5' RACE reads and lists each CDR3 protein once. The table lists 500,000 to 700,000 distinct CDR3 sequences, with roughly 3.4% in the top ten. Sequenced input: blood T cells: a sorted CD56 or NKG2C T cell subset, CD4+ or CD8+ T cells, or bulk PBMC T cells (not recorded which). These receptor sequences come from a man between 18 and 29 years old in good health. Each CDR3 is given with its conserved first and last residue.

>TRBV6-4|TRBJ2-7
CASSDLYGSDSEQYF
>TRBV5-1|TRBJ1-3
CASSRGQVGSGNTIYF
>TRBV12-3/TRBV12-4|TRBJ2-5
CASTLSTGGVETQYF
>TRBV28|TRBJ2-7
CASSTGPPEYEQYF
>TRBV12-3/TRBV12-4|TRBJ1-5
CASSHGQQNQPQHF
>TRBV19|TRBJ2-3
CASKRREGLTQYF
>TRBV24-1|TRBJ2-5
CATSDPGTLETQYF
>TRBV12-3/TRBV12-4|TRBJ1-1
CASEGQGALNTEAFF
>TRBV5-5|TRBJ1-1
CASSPDRRFAAFF
>TRBV25-1|TRBJ2-1
CASSQTVGNEQFF
>TRBV18|TRBJ2-5
CASSPSRGALQETQYF
>TRBV20-1|TRBJ2-1
CSAPTNYNEQFF
>TRBV3-1|TRBJ2-5
CASSQSGTSGSGETQYF
>TRBV6-4|TRBJ2-3
CASRDGRSSTDTQYF
>TRBV7-2|TRBJ2-1
CASSLAALAGGEQFF
>TRBV12-3/TRBV12-4|TRBJ2-2
CASFPRGITGELFF
>TRBV6-4|TRBJ2-1
CASSLLAGTGSYNEQFF
>TRBV12-3/TRBV12-4|TRBJ2-5
CASSLTGAKTQYF
>TRBV28|TRBJ2-1
CASGNRSRGGYYNEQFF
>TRBV7-9|TRBJ2-7
CASSKGLAEFSYEQYF
>TRBV4-1|TRBJ2-6
CASNHPSSGANVLTF
>TRBV12-3/TRBV12-4|TRBJ2-2
CASSLEAWGTGDTGELFF
>TRBV20-1|TRBJ2-2
CSARETSGALDTGELFF
>TRBV24-1|TRBJ2-1
CATSDFDSIEQFF
>TRBV20-1|TRBJ2-5
CSARDRWGSNQETQYF
>TRBV10-2|TRBJ2-3
CASSGGGGLLRDTQYF
>TRBV12-5|TRBJ2-3
CASGLAPSNTQYF
>TRBV20-1|TRBJ2-2
CSAPSGTSGSTGELFF
>TRBV13|TRBJ2-4
CASSLRAQNIQYF
>TRBV10-3|TRBJ2-3
CAISEVLRGSTDTQYF
>TRBV7-9|TRBJ2-1
CASSLMGNYNEQFF
>TRBV10-3|TRBJ2-2
CAISEGSGTSGWPNTGELFF
>TRBV12-3/TRBV12-4|TRBJ2-1
CASSAASGAYNEQFF
>TRBV4-3|TRBJ2-1
CASSQVLALRSSYNEQFF
>TRBV24-1|TRBJ2-5
CATVPGPLKKSETQYF
>TRBV7-9|TRBJ2-7
CASSSFQGPNEQYF
>TRBV15|TRBJ2-1
CATSGSETYNEQFF
>TRBV11-3|TRBJ1-2
CASSSSGTGDRGYTF
>TRBV18|TRBJ2-1
CASSPLNNEQFF
>TRBV24-1|TRBJ2-5
CATSDIPGQGGETQYF
>TRBV5-1|TRBJ1-2
CASSLDRGSSGYTF
>TRBV29-1|TRBJ2-2
CSVLLAGAPGELFF
>TRBV12-3/TRBV12-4|TRBJ2-1
CASSPRTGQGAAVDEQFF
>TRBV2|TRBJ1-5
CASRRDRGSNQPQHF
>TRBV27|TRBJ2-1
CASSLSITRLAQTYNEQFF
>TRBV12-3/TRBV12-4|TRBJ2-5
CASTSAPGDSEYF
>TRBV3-1|TRBJ2-6
CASRDRESGANVLTF
>TRBV10-3|TRBJ2-1
CAISDVTGPGNEQFF